This is a list of T cell receptor beta chains from one sample in a study of long-term antiretroviral therapy in people with HIV. Repertoires were generated with immunoSEQ multiplex PCR, while TCRdb's copy carries only in-frame clones and drops some. The profile shows around 13,000 clones, more than 70% of them singletons. This specimen consisted of unsorted PBMCs, obtained 0.5 years before starting antiretroviral therapy. These receptors were obtained from a woman in her forties with HIV. The CDR3 runs from the conserved cysteine through the conserved F or W. Each record gives: D gene, clone size, J gene, V gene, CDR3 protein, CDR3 DNA. The D gene is left open where the match is weak. Clone size, where shown, is once, few, many, or a class for clones that have expanded.

NA NA TRBJ1-6 TRBV5-6 CASSLAGSYNSPLHF TGTGCCAGCAGCTTGGCAGGCTCCTATAATTCACCCCTCCACTTT
NA NA TRBJ1-6 TRBV4-2 CASSQEAPAVINNSPLHF TGTGCCAGCAGCCAAGAAGCTCCAGCGGTGATCAATAATTCACCCCTCCACTTT
TRBD2 NA TRBJ2-7 TRBV19 CASSIASGGPYPYEQYF TGTGCCAGTAGTATTGCCAGCGGGGGGCCCTATCCTTACGAGCAGTACTTC
NA once TRBJ2-5 TRBV7-9 CASSSREGQETQYF TGTGCCAGCAGCTCGCGCGAGGGCCAAGAGACCCAGTACTTC
NA NA TRBJ1-6 TRBV11-2 CASSFSDTNNSPLHF TGTGCCAGCAGCTTCAGTGACACCAATAATTCACCCCTCCACTTT
NA NA TRBJ1-2 TRBV5-6 CASSLVAGRGFGYGYTF TGTGCCAGCAGCTTGGTAGCGGGTAGGGGCTTTGGCTATGGCTACACCTTC
TRBD1 NA TRBJ2-7 TRBV6-5 CASSYTGTGEYF TGTGCCAGCAGTTACACCGGGACAGGGGAATACTTC
NA NA TRBJ1-3 TRBV29-1 CSVAKVSGNTIYF TGCAGCGTTGCGAAGGTCTCTGGAAACACCATATATTTT
TRBD1 NA TRBJ2-1 TRBV27 CATKEDRGRYSNEQFF TGTGCCACAAAGGAAGACAGGGGTCGATACTCCAATGAGCAGTTCTTC
NA NA TRBJ2-7 TRBV11-2 CASSPDTYEQYF TGTGCCAGCAGCCCGGACACATACGAGCAGTACTTC